The sequence of this T cell receptor beta chain was determined in a study of blood T cell repertoires in COVID-19. The overall study: The United States, Italy and Spain supplied acute and convalescent COVID-19 samples. The cDNA or gDNA used as material had been derived from T cells, B-cell-depleted T cells, or PBMCs.

The length of the CDR3 is 15 residues. CDR1 and CDR2 (germline): MDHEN, SYDVKM. The V segment lost 3 bases and the J segment 4 bases; nucleotides outside the gene matches: 6. In the original processing: Amplifying reference gene primers gave estimates of nucleated cell counts. Using immunoSEQ multiplex PCR, the repertoire was profiled, and TCRdb retains in-frame clones only, with some absent. V and J calls and clone size are copied from that table; D and trimming were computed from the DNA. The data hold around 140,000 clones, with about 86% observed a single time. Material: peripheral blood. This sequence was found in a woman aged 55-69 years with acute or convalescent COVID-19. This chain joins TRBV28 and TRBJ2-5; 9 positions match TRBD2. This CDR3 reads CASSLGGGARETQYF. As DNA, the CDR3 is TGTGCCAGCAGTTTGGGCGGGGGGGCGAGAGAGACCCAGTACTTC.